This T cell receptor beta chain appears in the sequencing data of a study of T cell repertoires in cytomegalovirus infection. TCRdb itself ran the reads through MiXCR, one entry per CDR3 protein. The sample records some 400,000 distinct CDR3 sequences, less than 20% being singletons. The germline gives CDR1 MNHNY, CDR2 SVGAGI (reference sequence). Trimming cost V 6 bases and J 2 bases; bases outside gene matches: 7. CDR3 length: 14 residues. The chain is built from TRBV6-6 and TRBJ2-7, with 7 nucleotides matching TRBD2. This clonotype was sampled from a human donor in good health (CMV status not recorded). Some clones in this sample may be carry-over from other donors' samples. The sequenced sample consisted of PBMCs. The CDR3 nucleotides are TGTGCCAGCAGGCCCCCGGGGAGGGCCTACGAGCAGTACTTC. Translation: CASRPPGRAYEQYF.